This entry lists 19 T cell receptor beta chains sequenced from one sample in a study of T cells in Graves' hyperthyroidism and ophthalmopathy. TCR beta CDR3 regions were amplified from RNA. RT-PCR in the first round (using the HTBI primer set) targeted the TCR CDR3. From the multiplex PCR reads, TCRdb called clonotypes with MiXCR, one entry per CDR3 protein. The sample lists 400,000 to 550,000 distinct CDR3 sequences, 13% to 15% occurring once. The specimen was blood. Receptor source: a woman under 30 with Graves' hyperthyroidism.

Worth noting for this clonotype: It may be a read error: a sequence one base away is much more abundant. The V and J genes are TRBV2 and TRBJ1-5; 9 bases line up with TRBD1. The CDR3 contains 15 residues. Germline CDR1 reads SNHLY; CDR2 reads FYNNEI. CDR3: CASSGRGTGNQPQNF. CDR3 nucleotides: TGTGCCAGCAGTGGAAGAGGGACAGGGAATCAGCCCCAGAATTTT.

In this sample, this clonotype turned up many times. This chain joins TRBV30 and TRBJ1-2, with 9 bases identical to TRBD1. The germline V gene has CDR1 GTSNPN and CDR2 SVGIG (reference sequence). The CDR3 totals 15 residues. With V trimmed by 0 bases and J by 5 bases, 7 bases remained unmatched. CDR3 nucleotides: TGTGCCTGGAGTGTACAATGGACAGGGGTTTATGGCTACACCTTC. This translates into CAWSVQWTGVYGYTF.

A few counts support this clonotype. The chain uses TRBV10-1 and TRBJ2-3, with 8 bases aligning to TRBD2. Germline V CDR1 and CDR2: WNHNN, SYGVQD (reference sequence). This CDR3 has 17 amino acids. V dropped 0 bases and J dropped 2; count of bases not matched to a gene: 7. The DNA for the CDR3 is TGCGCCAGCAGTGAGTCAGCTTTAGCGGGGCTCACAGATACGCAGTATTTT. The encoded protein is CASSESALAGLTDTQYF.

This clonotype was recorded many times. The rearrangement joins TRBV11-2 to TRBJ1-2, with D possibly matching TRBD1 (5 bases). Germline CDR1 reads SGHAT; CDR2 reads FQNNGV. The CDR3 has 18 amino acids. V lost 1 base and J 4 bases, leaving 22 bases between the germline ends. Here the CDR3 DNA reads TGTGCCAGCAGCTTAGGAGTCGGAAGGGGCCCGCTTATCTATGGCTACACCTTC. The encoded protein is CASSLGVGRGPLIYGYTF.

The V gene is TRBV20-1, the J gene TRBJ1-2; D gene unclear. The CDR3 is 12 residues long. V lost 0 bases and J 8 bases, leaving 10 bases between the germline ends. In germline, CDR1 is DFQATT, CDR2 SNEGSKA (reference sequence). CDR3 nucleotide sequence: TGCAGTGCTAGAGATACAGAAACCGGCTACACCTTC. Its translation is CSARDTETGYTF.

The chain joins TRBV11-3 to TRBJ2-3, with D possibly being TRBD1 or TRBD2 (5 bases each). Between the trimmed V and J ends, which lost 2 bases and 0 bases, there was a span of 15 bases. Looked up from germline, CDR1 is SGHNT and CDR2 is YENEEA. The CDR3 is 17 amino acids. The DNA for the CDR3 is TGTGCCAGCAGCTTAAGTCTTGGGACCTGGAGCACAGATACGCAGTATTTT. Translating gives CASSLSLGTWSTDTQYF.

This clonotype has a count of ten or more. V usage is TRBV27 and J usage is TRBJ2-2; D is unresolved. Between the trimmed V and J ends, which lost 2 bases and 0 bases, there was a span of 10 bases. Germline-derived CDR1 and CDR2 are MNHEY and SMNVEV (reference sequence). CDR3 length: 16 residues. For the CDR3, the DNA is TGTGCCAGCAGTTTAATCGTCCTAGCGAACACCGGGGAGCTGTTTTTT. Residues: CASSLIVLANTGELFF.

This clonotype came up many times. CDR3 region: CASSTRPRQGNSPLHF. Written as DNA, the CDR3 is TGTGCCAGCAGTACTCGTCCGCGCCAGGGTAATTCACCCCTCCACTTT. The rearrangement links TRBV6-1 to TRBJ1-6; D possibly corresponds to TRBD1 (5 bases). This CDR3 spans 16 amino acids. V was cut by 5 bases and J by 6 bases, with 17 bases left in between. In germline, CDR1 is MNHNS, CDR2 SASEGT.

This clonotype was counted many times. The chain joins TRBV11-2 to TRBJ1-1, with no clear D. This CDR3 is built from 15 residues. Germline V gives CDR1 SGHAT, CDR2 FQNNGV. Trimming left V 0 bases short and J 5 bases short, with 13 bases between. The CDR3 spells CASSLEGSSQTEAFF. The CDR3 bases are TGTGCCAGCAGCTTAGAGGGATCGTCCCAAACTGAAGCTTTCTTT.

The chain carries TRBV2 and TRBJ2-7; D gene ambiguous. Germline values: CDR1 SNHLY, CDR2 FYNNEI. This CDR3 spans 11 amino acids. The germline V and J ends were trimmed by 8 bases and 3 bases, with 8 bases remaining between them. CDR3 loop: CASEFYYEQYF. In DNA, the CDR3 is TGTGCCAGCGAATTTTACTACGAGCAGTACTTC.

This clonotype was seen repeatedly, ten times or more. This chain connects TRBV9 to TRBJ2-1, with TRBD2 matching over 9 bases. The ends lost 3 bases at V and 4 bases at J; junction bases unmatched: 11. The CDR3 runs 17 residues. CDR1 SGDLS and CDR2 YYNGEE come from the germline V gene. CDR3 nucleotides: TGTGCCAGCAGCGCAGGGTTTAGCGGGAGTAGGTACAATGAGCAGTTCTTC. Protein sequence: CASSAGFSGSRYNEQFF.

This clonotype was detected ten times or more. The rearrangement links TRBV27 to TRBJ2-3; 7 nucleotides line up with TRBD2. CDR1 and CDR2 from the germline V gene are MNHEY and SMNVEV (reference sequence). The V segment lost 2 bases and the J segment 7 bases; nucleotides outside the gene matches: 6. The CDR3 has 14 amino acids. CDR3 region: CASSLGGSRNTQYF. CDR3 nucleotides: TGTGCCAGCAGTTTAGGCGGGAGTAGGAATACGCAGTATTTT.

As concerns this clonotype: This CDR3 is missing its conserved last phenylalanine or tryptophan, likely due to a read error. The CDR3 loop is CATSRTQGLGNTEAFL. CDR3 DNA sequence: TGTGCCACCAGCAGAACACAGGGGCTAGGGAACACTGAAGCTTTCCTT. This rearrangement joins TRBV15 to TRBJ1-1, with 7 bases matching TRBD1. The V and J ends lost 2 bases and 1 base, in that order; junction bases with no gene match: 7. The CDR3 totals 16 residues. Per germline, CDR1 LNHNV and CDR2 YYDKDF (reference sequence).

The chain recombines TRBV5-4 with TRBJ2-3, with D unresolved. The CDR3 runs 14 residues. Per germline, CDR1 SGHNT and CDR2 YYREEE (reference sequence). Trimming removed 2 bases at V and 4 bases at J, with 11 bases between. The CDR3, as DNA: TGTGCCAGCAGCTTAGGCCAGTGGTCAGATACGCAGTATTTT. Its translation is CASSLGQWSDTQYF.

This clonotype was recorded many times. This chain joins TRBV9 and TRBJ2-7; possibly TRBD2 for D (6 bases). Germline lookup yields CDR1 SGDLS and CDR2 YYNGEE. The CDR3 runs to 13 residues. V shed 3 bases and J shed 6 bases, with 13 bases lying between them. Written as DNA, the CDR3 is TGTGCCAGCAGCGCCTGGGACTCGGGCGAGCAGTACTTC. Translating gives CASSAWDSGEQYF.

This clonotype was seen at least ten times. This chain links TRBV7-6 with TRBJ2-1, with 11 bases that match TRBD2. The CDR3 extends over 18 amino acids. CDR1 and CDR2 (germline): SGHVS, FNYEAQ. Unmatched junction bases numbered 8, after V lost 4 bases and J lost 0 bases. The CDR3 DNA reads TGTGCCAGCAGCTCGGGACTAGCGGATTATTCCTCCTACAATGAGCAGTTCTTC. Protein sequence: CASSSGLADYSSYNEQFF.

This clonotype was observed at least ten times. The chain links TRBV30 to TRBJ2-1; 9 bases align to TRBD1. CDR1 GTSNPN and CDR2 SVGIG come from the germline V gene (reference sequence). The CDR3 sequence is 14 residues long. Unmatched junction bases numbered 9, after V lost 3 bases and J lost 9 bases. CDR3 residues: CAWRGQGIGSEQFF. As DNA, the CDR3 is TGTGCCTGGAGGGGACAGGGAATTGGGAGTGAGCAGTTCTTC.

The rearrangement uses TRBV3-1 and TRBJ2-7; 11 nucleotides agree with TRBD2. J gave up 6 bases and V 4 bases, and 17 bases lay outside the gene matches. Germline assignment: CDR1 LGHDT and CDR2 YNNKEL (reference sequence). This CDR3 region has 18 residues. CDR3 DNA: TGTGCCAGCAGCCCCGGCCCGTTAGCGGGAGGGCCTCAGGGCGAGCAGTACGTC. This gives the protein CASSPGPLAGGPQGEQYV.

In this sample, this clonotype turned up many times. The chain couples TRBV13 to TRBJ1-5; tentative D call: TRBD1 (5 bases). Trimming stripped 0 bases from V and 3 bases from J, with 6 bases between. CDR1 and CDR2 from the germline V gene are PRHDT and FYEKMQ (reference sequence). The CDR3 spans 14 residues. Here the CDR3 DNA reads TGTGCCAGCAGCTTAGGAGGGGTCAATCAGCCCCAGCATTTT. It specifies CASSLGGVNQPQHF.